Below are 7 T cell receptor beta chains sequenced from a single sample in a study of T cells after yellow fever vaccination. TCRdb recomputed calls from the 5' RACE reads with MiXCR, one row per CDR3 protein. The repertoire holds 450,000 to 550,000 distinct CDR3 sequences, 21% seen once, with approximately 16% in the top ten. Source: PBMCs, taken approximately 22 days after the first yellow fever vaccination. The receptors here all came from a man aged 18 to 29 who received the YFV17D yellow fever vaccine.

This clonotype occurred many times. The genes are TRBV6-5 and TRBJ1-5; D gene ambiguous. The CDR3 consists of 17 residues. CDR1 and CDR2 (germline): MNHEY, SVGAGI. The ends were cut back, 3 bases at V and 1 base at J, with 16 bases in the middle. The CDR3 is CASSYWVNHGSNQPQHF. DNA of the CDR3: TGTGCCAGCAGTTATTGGGTGAACCATGGGAGCAATCAGCCCCAGCATTTT.

The chain joins TRBV7-2 to TRBJ2-1; 8 positions agree with TRBD1. This CDR3 comprises 13 residues. Trimming took 4 bases from V and 7 from J; bases not matched to a gene: 3. From germline, CDR1 is SGHTA and CDR2 FQGNSA. CDR3 loop: CASSWGQANEQFF. The CDR3 DNA follows: TGTGCCAGCAGCTGGGGACAGGCAAATGAGCAGTTCTTC.

J is TRBJ2-7 and V is TRBV12-3 or TRBV12-4, with D hard to call. CDR3 size: 14 residues. Deletions cut 8 bases from V and 2 bases from J, with 16 bases between. The DNA of the CDR3 is TGTGCCAGCGCCGATGAGGCTACCCCCTACGAGCAGTACTTC. Encoded protein: CASADEATPYEQYF.

This clonotype was observed once. J is TRBJ2-7 and V is TRBV6-6; TRBD2 agrees at 8 bases. This CDR3 has 13 residues. CDR1 and CDR2 (germline): MNHNY, SVGAGI (reference sequence). Trimming at V came to 6 bases and at J to 5 bases, leaving 6 bases not matched to a gene. CDR3 DNA: TGTGCCAGCAGCCTCTACGGGGGGGACGAGCAGTACTTC. Its protein product is CASSLYGGDEQYF.

This clonotype is medium-sized (0.01 to 0.1%) in the sample. V usage is TRBV7-8 and J usage is TRBJ2-3; 10 bases fit TRBD2. This CDR3 is 15 amino acids long. The junction had 8 bases not matched to a gene; V was cut back by 5 bases and J by 6 bases. CDR1 is SGHVS and CDR2 is FQNEAQ in the germline V gene. The CDR3 region is CASSPQRGGRDTQYF. The CDR3 DNA reads as TGTGCCAGCAGCCCCCAGCGGGGGGGCCGTGATACGCAGTATTTT.

This clonotype has ten or more counts. The rearrangement uses TRBV28 and TRBJ2-3; 10 bases are shared with TRBD2. There are 16 residues in the CDR3. The V gene end was trimmed by 5 bases and the J gene end by 3 bases; junction bases not matched to a gene: 8. Germline lookup yields CDR1 MDHEN and CDR2 SYDVKM. This CDR3 reads CASSPPSSGGTDTQYF. The CDR3 nucleotides read TGTGCCAGCAGTCCACCATCTAGCGGGGGAACAGATACGCAGTATTTT.

This clonotype was seen more than once but under ten times. The CDR3 DNA is TGTGCCACCAGCAGTGAAGGGCGGAGGGCAGATACGCAGTATTTT. Its protein is CATSSEGRRADTQYF. The gene calls are TRBV15 and TRBJ2-3, with TRBD2 as a possible D gene (6 bases). Per germline, CDR1 LNHNV and CDR2 YYDKDF (reference sequence). Trimming stripped 3 bases from V and 4 bases from J, with 14 bases between. There are 15 residues in the CDR3.